The 8 T cell receptor beta chains reported below all come from one sample, sequenced in a study of T-cell memory formation after mild COVID-19 (dated by TCRdb to the early 2020s). Libraries were made using 5' RACE. The listed sequencing device is Illumina NovaSeq 6000. Through fastp at Q25 and MiXCR, TCRdb rebuilt clones from the public reads, retaining in-frame beta chains. Each entry is one CDR3 protein sequence, shown with its most common DNA and genes. The sample includes 100,000 to 150,000 distinct CDR3 sequences, with approximately 6.3% observed a single time. The ten largest clones represent roughly 2% of the sample. Sequencing was performed on PBMCs or a T cell subset sorted from them (not recorded which). These receptors came from an adult woman who had mild COVID-19 (a few samples of this study predate the infection). The sample titles of this study are shuffled in the database, so cell type and time point are left out; the donor was told from shared clones.

This chain joins TRBV20-1 and TRBJ2-1; 7 positions agree with TRBD1. The CDR3 is 16 amino acids. Germline CDR1 reads DFQATT; CDR2 reads SNEGSKA (reference sequence). After removal of 0 bases from V and 6 bases from J, the junction contained 11 bases not matched to a gene. CDR3 in DNA: TGCAGTGCTAGAGATTTTTTACAGGGGAGCCTCAATGAGCAGTTCTTC. Its protein product is CSARDFLQGSLNEQFF.

The sample holds a few counts of this clonotype. The chain employs TRBV3-1 and TRBJ2-1; TRBD2 aligns across 11 bases. The germline gives CDR1 LGHDT, CDR2 YNNKEL (reference sequence). V shed 0 bases and J 0 bases; nucleotides not matched to a gene: 10. CDR3 size: 20 residues. CDR3 DNA sequence: TGTGCCAGCAGCCAAGATTTTAGGTCTAGCGGGGGGAGCTCCTACAATGAGCAGTTCTTC. This gives the protein CASSQDFRSSGGSSYNEQFF.

J is TRBJ2-1 and V is TRBV30; D not certain. V lost 4 bases to trimming and J lost 5 bases, with 12 bases between them. The CDR3 is 13 residues long. Germline assignment: CDR1 GTSNPN and CDR2 SVGIG (reference sequence). The chain's CDR3 is CAWINSWHNEQFF. In DNA, the CDR3 is TGTGCCTGGATTAATTCGTGGCACAATGAGCAGTTCTTC.

This clonotype was recorded at least ten times. CDR3 DNA: TGCGCCAGCAGCTCGATACTGACAGGGGGCGCGGATACGCAGTATTTT. This translates into CASSSILTGGADTQYF. This chain connects TRBV5-1 to TRBJ2-3, with TRBD1 matching 10 bases. The germline V gene encodes CDR1 SGHRS and CDR2 YFSETQ. V lost 3 bases to trimming and J lost 6 bases; unmatched junction nucleotides: 10. CDR3 size: 16 residues.

This clonotype was picked up many times. V and J are TRBV15 and TRBJ1-2, with TRBD1 as a possible D gene (5 bases). Germline V CDR1 and CDR2: LNHNV, YYDKDF (reference sequence). This CDR3 comprises 13 residues. The germline V and J ends were trimmed by 5 bases and 3 bases, with 10 bases remaining between them. In DNA form, the CDR3 reads TGTGCCACCAGCGGGGACCGCCACTATGGCTACACCTTC. Protein product: CATSGDRHYGYTF.

V usage is TRBV9 and J usage is TRBJ2-3; D possibly corresponds to TRBD1 (5 bases). Trimming took 0 bases from V and 3 from J, leaving 5 bases between them. Germline lookup yields CDR1 SGDLS and CDR2 YYNGEE. This CDR3 is 13 amino acids long. CDR3 sequence reads: CASSVEGTDTQYF. CDR3 sequence (DNA): TGTGCCAGCAGCGTAGAGGGGACAGATACGCAGTATTTT.

This clonotype was seen ten or more times. V and J are TRBV4-2 and TRBJ2-5; D is perhaps TRBD2 (5 bases). This CDR3 comprises 15 residues. V was clipped by 4 bases and J by 2 bases, with 14 bases between them. The V gene's germline CDR1 is LGHNA and CDR2 YNFKEQ. The CDR3 spells CASSRHRGAQETQYF. In DNA form, the CDR3 reads TGTGCCAGCAGCCGCCACCGGGGTGCTCAAGAGACCCAGTACTTC.

The genes are TRBV5-1 and TRBJ2-7; 8 positions match TRBD1. V lost 0 bases to trimming and J lost 3 bases; unmatched junction nucleotides: 5. The CDR3 spans 15 residues. Per germline, CDR1 SGHRS and CDR2 YFSETQ. In DNA form, the CDR3 reads TGCGCCAGCAGCTTGGCCACAGGGGGATTCTACGAGCAGTACTTC. Translating it yields CASSLATGGFYEQYF.